Presented here are 24 T cell receptor beta chains from one specimen sequenced in a study of tumor-infiltrating lymphocytes in primary liver carcinoma. From 500 ng of total RNA, TCR beta-specific cDNA was reverse-transcribed using a constant-region primer. Amplification in three nested multiplex PCR rounds with slightly modified ARM-PCR gave rise to TCR beta libraries. The study ran its first two PCR rounds for nine to ten cycles each, using TRBV1-TRBV30 forward primers and a C-beta reverse primer. TCRdb fed the multiplex PCR reads into MiXCR, producing one record per CDR3 protein. The sample has 35,000 to 50,000 distinct CDR3 sequences; more than 60% are singletons. Co-extraction of both nucleic acids (RNA and DNA) used 20-30 mg of unsorted bulk tissue. The sample taken for sequencing was tumor-adjacent normal liver tissue. The receptors were sampled from a woman in her 30s with primary liver carcinoma and hepatitis B virus infection.

As regards this clonotype: Germline and junction disagree at one end, which may indicate a read error. The genes are TRBV4-1 and TRBJ2-4; either TRBD1 or TRBD2 may supply D (5 bases each). The CDR3 is 16 residues long. Germline CDR1 is MGHRA and CDR2 is YSYEKL. This chain's CDR3 is CVSSPEMNRDANKWYF. The CDR3 DNA follows: TGCGTCAGCAGCCCAGAGATGAATAGGGACGCGAACAAGTGGTACTTC.

The V call is TRBV20-1, the J call TRBJ2-1; D unresolved. The V gene's germline CDR1 is DFQATT and CDR2 SNEGSKA (reference sequence). This CDR3 contains 9 residues. The CDR3 sequence: CRVDIEQFF. The CDR3 nucleotides read TGCAGGGTAGACATAGAGCAGTTCTTC.

With regard to this clonotype: The germline gene is not matched at one end of the junction; a read error may be the cause. J is TRBJ2-1 and V is TRBV4-1; TRBD2 matches 11 bases. Germline assignment: CDR1 MGHRA and CDR2 YSYEKL. There are 16 residues in the CDR3. CDR3 DNA sequence: TGCACCAGCAGCCAAGTGCTCGGGACTAGCGGCAATGAGCGGTTCTTC. It specifies CTSSQVLGTSGNERFF.

The chain uses TRBV6-2 or TRBV6-3 and TRBJ2-3; D not resolved. This CDR3 region has 17 residues. Trimming left V 2 bases short and J 5 bases short, with 20 bases between. From germline, CDR1 is MNHEY and CDR2 SVGEGT. The CDR3 DNA follows: TGTGCCAGCAGTTACGAGGTGCGCGTACCTAAGGGAGATACGCAGTATTTT. This translates into CASSYEVRVPKGDTQYF.

This clonotype was seen at least ten times. Since a much larger clone is just one base distant, this may be a read error. The genes are TRBV7-4 and TRBJ2-7; D may be TRBD1 or TRBD2 (5 bases each). The germline V gene encodes CDR1 SGHVT and CDR2 SQSDAQ. Trimming removed 6 bases from V and 5 bases from J, with 20 bases in between. This CDR3 region has 15 residues. DNA of the CDR3: TGTGCCAGCAGACGGGGCTCTAGTCCCATTCACGAGCAGTACTTC. It is translated as CASRRGSSPIHEQYF.

Details on this clonotype: The final CDR3 position lacks the conserved phenylalanine or tryptophan, pointing to a likely read error. The chain carries TRBV12-3 or TRBV12-4 and TRBJ2-7; possibly TRBD1 for D (5 bases). Trimming cost V 7 bases and J 0 bases, with 13 bases left between them. This CDR3 is built from 14 residues. The CDR3 loop is CASTARQSSYEQYY. The CDR3 region has the DNA TGTGCCAGCACTGCACGACAGAGCTCCTACGAGCAGTACTAC.

To note about this clonotype: The junction differs from germline at one of its ends, possibly a read error. The gene calls are TRBV29-1 and TRBJ1-1; D is possibly TRBD1 (6 bases). Germline V gene data show CDR1 as SQVTM and CDR2 as ANQGSEA. There are 17 residues in the CDR3. CDR3 region: CSVADSGRGGRGTEAFF. Here the CDR3 DNA reads TGCAGCGTTGCTGATTCCGGGAGAGGGGGACGGGGCACTGAGGCTTTCTTT.

The V call is TRBV28, the J call TRBJ1-3; unclear D gene. The V gene's germline CDR1 is MDHEN and CDR2 SYDVKM. The V end lost 11 bases, the J end lost 1 base, and 15 bases lay between the germline ends. CDR3 length: 14 amino acids. CDR3 nucleotide sequence: TGTGCCGGCACTGAGTATAGGTCTGGAAACACCATATATTTT. Translation gives CAGTEYRSGNTIYF. Using reference TRBV28 and TRBJ1-3 for the parts outside the CDR3, the full variable domain is DVKVTQSSRYLVKRTGEKVFLECVQDMDHENMFWYRQDPGLGLRLIYFSYDVKMKEKGDIPEGYSVSREKKERFSLILESASTNQTSMYLCAGTEYRSGNTIYFGEGSWLTVV.

Points on this clonotype: A read error may produce the germline difference seen at one junction end. The gene calls are TRBV7-8 and TRBJ2-1; a weak D match, TRBD2 (6 bases). From germline, CDR1 is SGHVS and CDR2 FQNEAQ. The CDR3 is made up of 16 amino acids. This CDR3 is CASSPSRSGGYNEQSF. The CDR3 DNA is TGTGCCAGCAGCCCCTCTCGGAGCGGAGGGTACAATGAGCAGTCCTTC.

V gene TRBV28 combines with J gene TRBJ1-5; weak D call: TRBD1 (6 bases). The germline V gene encodes CDR1 MDHEN and CDR2 SYDVKM. V shed 5 bases and J shed 12 bases, with 14 bases lying between them. This CDR3 region has 12 residues. The CDR3 is CASSVSGTSQHF. CDR3 bases: TGTGCCAGCAGTGTCTCCGGGACAAGCCAGCATTTT.

Details on this clonotype: A junction end diverges from the germline sequence, so it may reflect a read error. The V and J genes are TRBV6-5 and TRBJ1-1, with D uncertain. This CDR3 is built from 15 residues. Germline assignment: CDR1 MNHEY and CDR2 SVGAGI. The CDR3 sequence is CASSCTGAGNTETFF. The DNA for the CDR3 is TGTGCCAGCAGTTGCACGGGTGCGGGGAACACTGAAACTTTCTTT.

This clonotype was counted once. Its ends do not fully match the called genes, so a read error is possible. The rearrangement joins TRBV11-2 to TRBJ2-1; no definite D call. This CDR3 is built from 15 residues. Germline assignment: CDR1 SGHAT and CDR2 FQNNGV. The CDR3 coding sequence is TGTGCCAGCAGCTTAGATCTCGCAAGGAGCAATGTGCAGTTCTTC. Residues: CASSLDLARSNVQFF.

This clonotype was seen more than once but under ten times. A much larger clone lies one base from this, so it may be a read error. The chain is built from TRBV28 and TRBJ2-3; 13 bases match TRBD2. V lost 11 bases and J lost 2; bases outside the gene matches: 7. The CDR3 is 15 residues long. The V gene's germline CDR1 is MDHEN and CDR2 SYDVKM. DNA of the CDR3: TGTGCCGGCACTACTAGCGGGAGGGACACAGATACGCAGTATTTT. This sequence encodes CAGTTSGRDTDTQYF.

Of note for this clonotype: The CDR3 does not close with the conserved phenylalanine or tryptophan, likely indicating a read error. No DNA is shown, since the ends of the CDR3 on it are uncertain; the CDR3 is the one TCRdb lists. V gene TRBV6-2 or TRBV6-3 combines with J gene TRBJ2-7. The CDR3 is 14 residues long, counting both termini. Germline assignment: CDR1 MNHEY and CDR2 SVGEGT. This CDR3 is CASSYLAESFEQYS.

This clonotype was found many times. The V call is TRBV4-2, the J call TRBJ2-1; D is ambiguous. The CDR3 sequence is 13 residues long. Per germline, CDR1 LGHNA and CDR2 YNFKEQ. The V and J ends lost 0 bases and 6 bases respectively, with 6 bases between them. The CDR3 coding sequence is TGTGCCAGCAGCCAAGAGAAGAGCAATGAGCAGTTCTTC. Translated: CASSQEKSNEQFF.

Remarks on this clonotype: An end of the junction does not agree with germline; a read error may underlie this. The CDR3 DNA sequence: TGTGCCAGCAGCCAAGGGGACAGGGGATACGCACCCCTCCAGTTT. Its translation is CASSQGDRGYAPLQF. The genes are TRBV4-2 and TRBJ1-6; 10 bases line up with TRBD1. CDR3 length: 15 amino acids. From germline, CDR1 is LGHNA and CDR2 YNFKEQ.

CDR3 coding DNA: TGTGCCAGCAGTGAGCGGTCTGCCATATATAATTCACCCCTCCACTTT. This translates into CASSERSAIYNSPLHF. V usage is TRBV6-5 and J usage is TRBJ1-6, with D unresolved. From germline, CDR1 is MNHEY and CDR2 SVGAGI. Trimming removed 5 bases from V and 4 bases from J, with 15 bases in between. The CDR3 covers 16 residues.

As concerns this clonotype: This could be a read error, since a much larger clone is one nucleotide away. V and J are TRBV5-1 and TRBJ2-1; 7 bases align to TRBD2. CDR1 and CDR2 (germline): SGHRS, YFSETQ. There are 16 residues in the CDR3. V lost 0 bases to trimming and J lost 10 bases; unmatched junction nucleotides: 13. This chain's CDR3 is CASSLVLEGGPREQFF. Written as DNA, the CDR3 is TGCGCCAGCAGCTTGGTTCTAGAGGGAGGGCCCAGGGAGCAGTTCTTC.

Regarding this clonotype: Germline is not matched at one junction end, which may reflect a read error. V and J are TRBV6-2 or TRBV6-3 and TRBJ2-2; D might be TRBD2 (5 bases). This CDR3 contains 14 residues. The germline gives CDR1 MNHEY, CDR2 SVGEGT. As DNA, the CDR3 is TGTGCCAGCAGCCTTGAGGGAAACACCGAGGAGCTGTTTTTT. Its translation: CASSLEGNTEELFF.

Of note for this clonotype: One end of the junction is discordant with germline, which a read error may explain. CDR3 nucleotides: TGTGCCAGCAGCCATCAATGGAGCGGGAGCCTCACATATACGCAGTATTTT. Translated: CASSHQWSGSLTYTQYF. The genes are TRBV11-2 and TRBJ2-3; 8 bases agree with TRBD2. Germline CDR1 and CDR2: SGHAT and FQNNGV. The CDR3 runs to 17 residues.

Concerning this clonotype itself: Given the absence of the conserved phenylalanine or tryptophan at the CDR3 end, a read error is likely. This chain uses TRBV11-2 with TRBJ2-1, with D perhaps being TRBD1 or TRBD2 (5 bases each). CDR1 and CDR2 (germline): SGHAT, FQNNGV. This CDR3 comprises 16 residues. The CDR3, as DNA: TGTGCTAGCAGCTTTCGGGGCTACTCCTCCTACAATGAGCAGTTCTTA. Its translation is CASSFRGYSSYNEQFL.

Turning to this clonotype: A read error may account for a junction end that differs from germline. The V and J genes are TRBV6-6 and TRBJ1-1; a weak D match, TRBD1 (5 bases). CDR1 and CDR2 from the germline V gene are MNHNY and SVGAGI (reference sequence). CDR3 length: 14 residues. As DNA, the CDR3 is TGTACCAGCAGCTCGGACATGCTGAACACTGAAGCTTTCTTT. Protein product: CTSSSDMLNTEAFF.

As concerns this clonotype: One end of the junction fails to match germline, which may point to a read error. This rearrangement joins TRBV7-8 to TRBJ2-5; 8 bases fit TRBD2. The length of the CDR3 is 18 residues. Germline loops: CDR1 SGHVS, CDR2 FQNEAQ. The CDR3: CAGSLGLLAGPWQETQYF. CDR3 coding DNA: TGTGCCGGCAGCTTAGGGCTCCTAGCGGGCCCTTGGCAAGAGACCCAGTACTTC.

The table lists this clonotype with a few counts. A read error may account for a junction end that differs from germline. The chain employs TRBV28 and TRBJ2-1, with unresolved D. CDR1 and CDR2 (germline): MDHEN, SYDVKM. The CDR3 covers 11 residues. CDR3 sequence (DNA): TGTGCCAGCGGTTTTTTCGGTGAGCAGTTCTTC. This translates into CASGFFGEQFF.